These T cell receptor beta chains were read from a single sample in a study of T cell responses to AZD1222 COVID-19 vaccine. Some clones are missing from TCRdb's copy, which holds only in-frame ones; the method was immunoSEQ multiplex PCR. There are 95,000 to 120,000 clones in the sample; about 92% occur only once, and about 3.3% lies in the top ten. Sequencing used peripheral blood, obtained on day 0 of MenACWY control vaccination. Every receptor here comes from an adult in good health. CDR3s include the opening cysteine and the closing phenylalanine or tryptophan. The D gene is left open where the match is weak. Some rows mark clone size as missing; the rest say once, few, many or name a class of expanded clone.

clone size: NA; V gene: TRBV11-1; D gene: NA; J gene: TRBJ2-7; CDR3 length: 12; CDR3 DNA: TGTGCCAGCAGCTCGAACAGGGACGAGCAGTACTTC; CDR3 protein: CASSSNRDEQYF
clone size: NA; V gene: TRBV18; D gene: TRBD1; J gene: TRBJ1-4; CDR3 length: 19; CDR3 DNA: TGTGCCAGCTCACCCTACCGACAGGGGTCGCCTCTTGGTAATGAAAAACTGTTTTTT; CDR3 protein: CASSPYRQGSPLGNEKLFF
clone size: NA; V gene: TRBV28; D gene: NA; J gene: TRBJ1-5; CDR3 length: 15; CDR3 DNA: TGTGCCAGCAGTTTACGGGGGGCTGGAATTCAGCCCCAGCATTTT; CDR3 protein: CASSLRGAGIQPQHF
clone size: NA; V gene: TRBV19; D gene: NA; J gene: TRBJ1-2; CDR3 length: 13; CDR3 DNA: TGTGCCAGTAGTATGCCAGGGAACTATGGCTACACCTTC; CDR3 protein: CASSMPGNYGYTF
clone size: NA; V gene: TRBV24-1; D gene: TRBD1; J gene: TRBJ1-5; CDR3 length: 16; CDR3 DNA: TGTGCCACCAGCTCCAAACCGCGGCAGGGGGATCAGCCCCAGCATTTT; CDR3 protein: CATSSKPRQGDQPQHF
clone size: NA; V gene: TRBV30; D gene: NA; J gene: TRBJ1-5; CDR3 length: 15; CDR3 DNA: TGTGCCTGGAGTGTAGGTTTGGTTAGCAATCAGCCCCAGCATTTT; CDR3 protein: CAWSVGLVSNQPQHF
clone size: NA; V gene: TRBV6-5; D gene: TRBD2; J gene: TRBJ2-4; CDR3 length: 15; CDR3 DNA: TGTGCCAGCAGTTCGCCGGGGGGGGCCAAAAACATTCAGTACTTC; CDR3 protein: CASSSPGGAKNIQYF
clone size: NA; V gene: TRBV6-4; D gene: TRBD1; J gene: TRBJ1-1; CDR3 length: 13; CDR3 DNA: TGTGCCAGCGGACAGGATATGAACACTGAAGCTTTCTTT; CDR3 protein: CASGQDMNTEAFF
clone size: NA; V gene: TRBV27; D gene: TRBD1; J gene: TRBJ2-7; CDR3 length: 15; CDR3 DNA: TGTGCCAGCAGTCCTAGTGGGACAGGGGACTACGAGCAGTACTTC; CDR3 protein: CASSPSGTGDYEQYF
clone size: NA; V gene: TRBV2; D gene: NA; J gene: TRBJ2-6; CDR3 length: 15; CDR3 DNA: TGTGCCAGCAGTGAAGAAGGGACTGGGGCCAACGTCCTGACTTTC; CDR3 protein: CASSEEGTGANVLTF
clone size: NA; V gene: TRBV7-9; D gene: TRBD2; J gene: TRBJ2-1; CDR3 length: 15; CDR3 DNA: TGTGCCAGCAGCTCACTAGCGGGCCCTGGGAATGAGCAGTTCTTC; CDR3 protein: CASSSLAGPGNEQFF
clone size: NA; V gene: TRBV29-1; D gene: NA; J gene: TRBJ2-1; CDR3 length: 14; CDR3 DNA: TGCAGCGTTGAAGTGGGCGGGGGCCCCAATGAGCAGTTCTTC; CDR3 protein: CSVEVGGGPNEQFF
clone size: NA; V gene: TRBV9; D gene: NA; J gene: TRBJ1-3; CDR3 length: 14; CDR3 DNA: TGTGCCAGCAGCGTAGAGGACTCTGGAAACACCATATATTTT; CDR3 protein: CASSVEDSGNTIYF
clone size: NA; V gene: TRBV29-1; D gene: NA; J gene: TRBJ2-3; CDR3 length: 13; CDR3 DNA: TGCAGCGTTGATCCGGCCTACACAGATACGCAGTATTTT; CDR3 protein: CSVDPAYTDTQYF
clone size: NA; V gene: TRBV4-2; D gene: TRBD1; J gene: TRBJ1-1; CDR3 length: 17; CDR3 DNA: TGTGCCAGCAGCCAAGATCCTTTGGGACAGGGGATCACTGAAGCTTTCTTT; CDR3 protein: CASSQDPLGQGITEAFF
clone size: NA; V gene: TRBV12-3/TRBV12-4; D gene: NA; J gene: TRBJ1-5; CDR3 length: 13; CDR3 DNA: TGTGCCAGCAGTTTAGACGGCTATCAGCCCCAGCATTTT; CDR3 protein: CASSLDGYQPQHF
clone size: NA; V gene: TRBV4-1; D gene: NA; J gene: TRBJ2-7; CDR3 length: 14; CDR3 DNA: TGCGCCAGCAGCCAACGCCGGGGTACGTACGAGCAGTACTTC; CDR3 protein: CASSQRRGTYEQYF
clone size: NA; V gene: TRBV10-1; D gene: NA; J gene: TRBJ2-7; CDR3 length: 12; CDR3 DNA: TGCGCCAGCAGTGAGTCGGGGCACGAGCAGTACTTC; CDR3 protein: CASSESGHEQYF
clone size: NA; V gene: TRBV5-1; D gene: NA; J gene: TRBJ2-5; CDR3 length: 14; CDR3 DNA: TGCGCCAGCAGCCCCTCTAGCACCCAAGAGACCCAGTACTTC; CDR3 protein: CASSPSSTQETQYF
clone size: NA; V gene: TRBV11-2; D gene: NA; J gene: TRBJ1-3; CDR3 length: 14; CDR3 DNA: TGTGCCAGCAGCGGAAGGGTTTCTGGAAACACCATATATTTT; CDR3 protein: CASSGRVSGNTIYF
clone size: NA; V gene: TRBV5-6; D gene: NA; J gene: TRBJ2-7; CDR3 length: 15; CDR3 DNA: TGTGCCAGCAGCTTGGATGGGACGGCAAACTACGAGCAGTACTTC; CDR3 protein: CASSLDGTANYEQYF
clone size: NA; V gene: TRBV27; D gene: NA; J gene: TRBJ2-2; CDR3 length: 17; CDR3 DNA: TGTGCCAGCAGTTTAAAGGGGCCCCTCAGAAACACCGGGGAGCTGTTTTTT; CDR3 protein: CASSLKGPLRNTGELFF
clone size: NA; V gene: TRBV28; D gene: NA; J gene: TRBJ2-2; CDR3 length: 14; CDR3 DNA: TGTGCCAGCAGTACCCGACAGAATCTCGGGGAGCTGTTTTTT; CDR3 protein: CASSTRQNLGELFF
clone size: NA; V gene: TRBV6-5; D gene: NA; J gene: TRBJ1-1; CDR3 length: 12; CDR3 DNA: TGTGCCAGCAGTTATATAGGCTCGAGGGCTTTCTTT; CDR3 protein: CASSYIGSRAFF
clone size: NA; V gene: TRBV27; D gene: NA; J gene: TRBJ2-1; CDR3 length: 14; CDR3 DNA: TGTGCCAGCAGTCCGCAGGGGTGGCAACATGAGCAGTTCTTC; CDR3 protein: CASSPQGWQHEQFF
clone size: NA; V gene: TRBV4-1; D gene: NA; J gene: TRBJ1-1; CDR3 length: 14; CDR3 DNA: TGCGCCAGCAGCCAACCGAAACGGAACACTGAAGCTTTCTTT; CDR3 protein: CASSQPKRNTEAFF
clone size: NA; V gene: TRBV5-1; D gene: TRBD1; J gene: TRBJ2-5; CDR3 length: 15; CDR3 DNA: TGCGCCAGCAGCTACGCCCAGGGGGCGGGGGAGACCCAGTACTTC; CDR3 protein: CASSYAQGAGETQYF
clone size: NA; V gene: TRBV10-1; D gene: NA; J gene: TRBJ1-1; CDR3 length: 15; CDR3 DNA: TGCGCCAGCAGTGATCGGGTGCAGGGCGATACTGAAGCTTTCTTT; CDR3 protein: CASSDRVQGDTEAFF
clone size: few; V gene: TRBV10-3; D gene: NA; J gene: TRBJ1-1; CDR3 length: 17; CDR3 DNA: TGTGCCATCAGTGAGTCGGAGATGCCGGGACAAGGCACTGAAGCTTTCTTT; CDR3 protein: CAISESEMPGQGTEAFF
clone size: once; V gene: TRBV11-2; D gene: NA; J gene: TRBJ1-2; CDR3 length: 14; CDR3 DNA: TGTGCCAGCAGCTTAGCCTTAACTAACTATGGCTACACCTTC; CDR3 protein: CASSLALTNYGYTF
clone size: NA; V gene: TRBV11-3; D gene: TRBD1; J gene: TRBJ1-1; CDR3 length: 15; CDR3 DNA: TGTGCCAGCAGCTTAGGACAGGGGTTGGGGACTGAAGCTTTCTTT; CDR3 protein: CASSLGQGLGTEAFF
clone size: NA; V gene: TRBV7-9; D gene: NA; J gene: TRBJ2-7; CDR3 length: 14; CDR3 DNA: TGTGCCAGCAGCTTAGGAAGTGAACTGGGAGAGCAGTACTTC; CDR3 protein: CASSLGSELGEQYF
clone size: NA; V gene: TRBV7-2; D gene: NA; J gene: TRBJ1-3; CDR3 length: 16; CDR3 DNA: TGTGCCAGCAGCTTAGTAGGTCAGTCCTCTGGAAACACCATATATTTT; CDR3 protein: CASSLVGQSSGNTIYF
clone size: NA; V gene: TRBV25-1; D gene: TRBD1; J gene: TRBJ2-5; CDR3 length: 13; CDR3 DNA: TGTGCCAGCAGTCGGGACAGCCAAGAGACCCAGTACTTC; CDR3 protein: CASSRDSQETQYF
clone size: NA; V gene: TRBV7-9; D gene: NA; J gene: TRBJ1-1; CDR3 length: 11; CDR3 DNA: TGTGCCAGCAGCTTAGTCACTGAAGCTTTCTTT; CDR3 protein: CASSLVTEAFF
clone size: NA; V gene: TRBV19; D gene: NA; J gene: TRBJ1-3; CDR3 length: 18; CDR3 DNA: TGTGCCAGTAACTCTCCTCCGGGGTCCAGGGGTGAAGGAAACACCATATATTTT; CDR3 protein: CASNSPPGSRGEGNTIYF
clone size: few; V gene: TRBV7-2; D gene: NA; J gene: TRBJ1-5; CDR3 length: 12; CDR3 DNA: TGTGCCAGCAGCGAGCAGAATCAGCCCCAGCATTTT; CDR3 protein: CASSEQNQPQHF
clone size: NA; V gene: TRBV6-5; D gene: NA; J gene: TRBJ1-4; CDR3 length: 15; CDR3 DNA: TGTGCCAGCAGTTACTCTGCCGGGGGGAATGAAAAACTGTTTTTT; CDR3 protein: CASSYSAGGNEKLFF
clone size: NA; V gene: TRBV2; D gene: NA; J gene: TRBJ2-2; CDR3 length: 13; CDR3 DNA: TGTGCCAGCAGCCCCGCGAACACCGGGGAGCTGTTTTTT; CDR3 protein: CASSPANTGELFF
clone size: NA; V gene: TRBV5-6; D gene: NA; J gene: TRBJ2-7; CDR3 length: 14; CDR3 DNA: TGTGCCAGCAGCTTGGAGGTAAAGACCTACGAGCAGTACTTC; CDR3 protein: CASSLEVKTYEQYF
clone size: NA; V gene: TRBV11-2; D gene: NA; J gene: TRBJ2-7; CDR3 length: 15; CDR3 DNA: TGTGCCAGCAGCCCTTTCGAGGGGTCGACCTACGAGCAGTACTTC; CDR3 protein: CASSPFEGSTYEQYF
clone size: NA; V gene: TRBV3-1/TRBV3-2; D gene: TRBD1; J gene: TRBJ2-3; CDR3 length: 15; CDR3 DNA: TGTGCCAGCAGTCCGGACAGGGTCAGAACAGATACGCAGTATTTT; CDR3 protein: CASSPDRVRTDTQYF
clone size: NA; V gene: TRBV11-3; D gene: TRBD2; J gene: TRBJ2-3; CDR3 length: 14; CDR3 DNA: TGTGCCAGCCCGATAGCGGGTAGCACAGATACGCAGTATTTT; CDR3 protein: CASPIAGSTDTQYF
clone size: NA; V gene: TRBV5-4; D gene: NA; J gene: TRBJ2-2; CDR3 length: 15; CDR3 DNA: TGTGCCAGCAGCTTGGGGACACCAGGGTCCGGGGAGCTGTTTTTT; CDR3 protein: CASSLGTPGSGELFF
clone size: NA; V gene: TRBV25-1; D gene: NA; J gene: TRBJ2-4; CDR3 length: 17; CDR3 DNA: TGTGCCAGCAGTGAATGGGTCCAGGGACTAGCCAAAAACATTCAGTACTTC; CDR3 protein: CASSEWVQGLAKNIQYF
clone size: NA; V gene: TRBV7-3; D gene: NA; J gene: TRBJ1-1; CDR3 length: 13; CDR3 DNA: TGTGCCAGCAGCTCGGATAGCGGCACTGAAGCTTTCTTT; CDR3 protein: CASSSDSGTEAFF
clone size: NA; V gene: TRBV4-1; D gene: NA; J gene: TRBJ1-5; CDR3 length: 14; CDR3 DNA: TGCGCCAGCAGCCAAGATATGGGGAATCAGCCCCAGCATTTT; CDR3 protein: CASSQDMGNQPQHF
clone size: NA; V gene: TRBV29-1; D gene: NA; J gene: TRBJ2-7; CDR3 length: 12; CDR3 DNA: TGCAGCGTTGACAGCGGATCCTACGAGCAGTACTTC; CDR3 protein: CSVDSGSYEQYF